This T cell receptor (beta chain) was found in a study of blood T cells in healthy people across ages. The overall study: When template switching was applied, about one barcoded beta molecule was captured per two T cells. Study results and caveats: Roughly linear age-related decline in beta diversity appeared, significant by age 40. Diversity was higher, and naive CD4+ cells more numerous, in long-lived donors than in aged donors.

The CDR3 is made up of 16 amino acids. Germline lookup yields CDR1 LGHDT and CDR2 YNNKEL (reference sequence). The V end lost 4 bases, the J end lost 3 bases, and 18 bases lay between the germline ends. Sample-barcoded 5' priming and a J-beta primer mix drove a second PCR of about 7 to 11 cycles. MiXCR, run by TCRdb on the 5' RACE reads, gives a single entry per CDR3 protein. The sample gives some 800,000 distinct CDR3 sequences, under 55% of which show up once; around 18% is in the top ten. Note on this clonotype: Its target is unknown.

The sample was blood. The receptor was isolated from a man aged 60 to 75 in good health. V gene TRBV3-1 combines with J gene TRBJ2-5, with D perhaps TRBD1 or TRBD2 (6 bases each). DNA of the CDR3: TGTGCCAGCAGCCGGCAACTAGTGGGGGGCAAAGAGACCCAGTACTTC. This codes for CASSRQLVGGKETQYF.